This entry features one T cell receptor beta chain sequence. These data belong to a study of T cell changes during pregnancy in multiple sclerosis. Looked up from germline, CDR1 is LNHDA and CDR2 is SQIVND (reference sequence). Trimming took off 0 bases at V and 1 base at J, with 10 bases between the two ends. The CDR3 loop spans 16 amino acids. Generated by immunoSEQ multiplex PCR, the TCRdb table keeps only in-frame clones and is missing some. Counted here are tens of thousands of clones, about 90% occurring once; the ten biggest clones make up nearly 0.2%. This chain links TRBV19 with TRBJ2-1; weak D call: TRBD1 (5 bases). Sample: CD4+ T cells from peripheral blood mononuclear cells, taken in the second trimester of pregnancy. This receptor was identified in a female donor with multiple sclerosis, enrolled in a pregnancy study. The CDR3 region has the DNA TGTGCCAGTAGTATAGAACGGAGACAGTCCTACAATGAGCAGTTCTTC. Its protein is CASSIERRQSYNEQFF.